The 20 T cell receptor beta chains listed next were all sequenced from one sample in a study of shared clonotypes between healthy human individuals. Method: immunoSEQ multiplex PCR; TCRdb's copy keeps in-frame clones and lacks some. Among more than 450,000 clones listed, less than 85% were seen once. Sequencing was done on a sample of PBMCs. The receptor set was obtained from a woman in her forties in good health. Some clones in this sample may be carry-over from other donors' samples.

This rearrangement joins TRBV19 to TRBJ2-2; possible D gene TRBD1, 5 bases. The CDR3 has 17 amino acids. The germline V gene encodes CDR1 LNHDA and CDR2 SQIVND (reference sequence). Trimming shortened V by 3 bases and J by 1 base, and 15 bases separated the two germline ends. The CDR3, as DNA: TGTGCCAGTAGTATTGATCTGGGGCTCCTGAACACCGGGGAGCTGTTTTTT. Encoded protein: CASSIDLGLLNTGELFF.

The CDR3 DNA follows: TGTGCCAGCAGGCTAACAGGGGACTATGGCTACACCTTC. Its protein product is CASRLTGDYGYTF. The chain has TRBV28 and TRBJ1-2, with 7 nucleotides matching TRBD1. The CDR3 has 13 residues. The J segment lost 3 bases and the V segment lost 6 bases, leaving 4 bases of the junction unmatched. Germline values: CDR1 MDHEN, CDR2 SYDVKM.

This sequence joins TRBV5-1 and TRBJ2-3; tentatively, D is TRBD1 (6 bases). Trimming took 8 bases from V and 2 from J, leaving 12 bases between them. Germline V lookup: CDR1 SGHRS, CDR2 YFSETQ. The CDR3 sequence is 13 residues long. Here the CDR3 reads CASMTGPTDTQYF. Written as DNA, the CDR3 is TGCGCCAGTATGACAGGCCCCACAGATACGCAGTATTTT.

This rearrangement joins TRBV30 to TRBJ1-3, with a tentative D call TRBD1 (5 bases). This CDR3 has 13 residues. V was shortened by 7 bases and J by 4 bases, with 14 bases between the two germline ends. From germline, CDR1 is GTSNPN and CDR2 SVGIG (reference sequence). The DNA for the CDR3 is TGTGCCTTTACGCGGGGACCGGGAAACACCATATATTTT. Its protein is CAFTRGPGNTIYF.

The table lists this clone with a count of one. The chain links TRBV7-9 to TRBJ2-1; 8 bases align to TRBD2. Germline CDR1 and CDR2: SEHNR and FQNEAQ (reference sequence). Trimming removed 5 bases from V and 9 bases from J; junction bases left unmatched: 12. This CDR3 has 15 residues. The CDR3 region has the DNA TGTGCCAGCAGCCGCGGGGGAGCGGGAGCAAGTGAGCAGTTCTTC. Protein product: CASSRGGAGASEQFF.

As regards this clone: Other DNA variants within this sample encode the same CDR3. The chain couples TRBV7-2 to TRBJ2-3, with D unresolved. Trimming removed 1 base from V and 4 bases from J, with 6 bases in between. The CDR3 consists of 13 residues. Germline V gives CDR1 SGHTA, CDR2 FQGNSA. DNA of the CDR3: TGTGCCAGCAGCTTAGAACGGCCAGATACGCAGTATTTT. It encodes CASSLERPDTQYF.

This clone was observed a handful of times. CDR3 nucleotides: TGTGCCATCAGTGCGGCACTTAGCAATCAGCCCCAGCATTTT. It encodes CAISAALSNQPQHF. J is TRBJ1-5 and V is TRBV10-3; the D is unclear. Per the germline V gene, CDR1 is ENHRY and CDR2 is SYGVKD. The CDR3 has 14 amino acids. V shed 4 bases and J shed 0 bases, with 7 bases lying between them.

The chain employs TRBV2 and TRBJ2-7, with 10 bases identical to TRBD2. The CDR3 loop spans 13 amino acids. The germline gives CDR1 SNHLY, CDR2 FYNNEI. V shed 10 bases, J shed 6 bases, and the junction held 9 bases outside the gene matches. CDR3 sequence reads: CAIEAGGPGEQYF. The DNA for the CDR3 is TGTGCCATCGAAGCGGGAGGGCCGGGCGAGCAGTACTTC. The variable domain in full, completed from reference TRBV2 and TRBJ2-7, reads EPEVTQTPSHQVTQMGQEVILRCVPISNHLYFYWYRQILGQKVEFLVSFYNNEISEKSEIFDDQFSVERPDGSNFTLKIRSTKLEDSAMYFCAIEAGGPGEQYFGPGTRLTVT.

The CDR3 nucleotides read TGTGCCAGCAGCTTAGGAGGGCCATCCTACAATGAGCAGTTCTTC. Amino acid sequence: CASSLGGPSYNEQFF. This chain connects TRBV11-3 to TRBJ2-1; possibly TRBD2 for D (5 bases). Germline V gene data show CDR1 as SGHNT and CDR2 as YENEEA. The ends were cut back, 1 base at V and 1 base at J, with 8 bases in the middle. The CDR3 runs to 15 residues.

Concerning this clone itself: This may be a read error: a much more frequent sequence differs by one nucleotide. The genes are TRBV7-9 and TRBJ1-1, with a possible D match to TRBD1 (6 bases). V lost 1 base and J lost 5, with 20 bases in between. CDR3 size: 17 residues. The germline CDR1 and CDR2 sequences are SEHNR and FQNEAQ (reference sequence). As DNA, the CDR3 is TGTGCCAGCAGCTTAGGTGGTGAGGCAGGGGCAAGAACTGAAGCTTTCTTT. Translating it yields CASSLGGEAGARTEAFF.

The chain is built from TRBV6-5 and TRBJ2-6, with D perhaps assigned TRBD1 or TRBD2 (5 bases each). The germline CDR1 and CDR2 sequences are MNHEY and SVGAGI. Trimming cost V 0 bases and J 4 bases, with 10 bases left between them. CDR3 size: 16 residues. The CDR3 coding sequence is TGTGCCAGCAGTTACTCTCGGGGCTCGGGGGCCAACGTCCTGACTTTC. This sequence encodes CASSYSRGSGANVLTF.

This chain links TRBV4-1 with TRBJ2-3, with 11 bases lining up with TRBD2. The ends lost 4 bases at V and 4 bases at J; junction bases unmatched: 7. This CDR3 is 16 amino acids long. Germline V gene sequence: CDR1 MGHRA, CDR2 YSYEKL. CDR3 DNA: TGCGCCAGCAGCCCAATGACTAGCGGGACCCCAGATACGCAGTATTTT. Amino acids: CASSPMTSGTPDTQYF.

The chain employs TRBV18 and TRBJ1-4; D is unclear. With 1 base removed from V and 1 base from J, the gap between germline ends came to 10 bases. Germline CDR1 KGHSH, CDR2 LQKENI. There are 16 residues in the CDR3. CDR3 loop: CASSPQGPGTNEKLFF. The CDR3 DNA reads TGTGCCAGCTCACCACAAGGTCCAGGAACTAATGAAAAACTGTTTTTT.

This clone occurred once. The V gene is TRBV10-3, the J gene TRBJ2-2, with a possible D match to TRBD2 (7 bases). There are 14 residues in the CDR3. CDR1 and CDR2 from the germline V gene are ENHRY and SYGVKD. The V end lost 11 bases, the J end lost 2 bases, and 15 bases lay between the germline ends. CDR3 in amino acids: CASRGGTNTGELFF. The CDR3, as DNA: TGTGCCTCAAGGGGGGGCACTAACACCGGGGAGCTGTTTTTT.

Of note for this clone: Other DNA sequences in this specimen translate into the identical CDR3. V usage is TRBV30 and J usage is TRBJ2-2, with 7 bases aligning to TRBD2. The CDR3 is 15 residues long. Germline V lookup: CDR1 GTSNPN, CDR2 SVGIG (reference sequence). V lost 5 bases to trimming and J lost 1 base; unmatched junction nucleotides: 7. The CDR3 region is CAWSRTRGNTGELFF. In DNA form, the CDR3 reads TGTGCCTGGTCTCGGACTAGAGGGAACACCGGGGAGCTGTTTTTT.

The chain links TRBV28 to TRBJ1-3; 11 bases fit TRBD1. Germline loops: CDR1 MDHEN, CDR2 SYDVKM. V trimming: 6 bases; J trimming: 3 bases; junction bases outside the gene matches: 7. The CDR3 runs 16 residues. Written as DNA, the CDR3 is TGTGCCAGCAGGGATCGGACAGGGGGCTTTGGAAACACCATATATTTT. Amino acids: CASRDRTGGFGNTIYF.

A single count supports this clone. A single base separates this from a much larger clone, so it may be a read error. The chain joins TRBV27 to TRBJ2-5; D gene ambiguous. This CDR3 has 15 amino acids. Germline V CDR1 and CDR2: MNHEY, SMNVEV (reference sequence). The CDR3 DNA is TGTGCCAGCAGTTTAGCTAGTTTCCCCCAAGAGATCCAGTACTTC. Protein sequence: CASSLASFPQEIQYF.

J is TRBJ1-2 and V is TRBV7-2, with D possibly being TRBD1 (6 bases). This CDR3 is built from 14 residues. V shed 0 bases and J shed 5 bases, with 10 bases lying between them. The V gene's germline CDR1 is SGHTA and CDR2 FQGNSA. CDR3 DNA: TGTGCCAGCAGCTTAGCCAGGGGAGAGTATGGCTACACCTTC. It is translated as CASSLARGEYGYTF. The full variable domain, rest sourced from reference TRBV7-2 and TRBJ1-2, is GAGVSQSPSNKVTEKGKDVELRCDPISGHTALYWYRQSLGQGLEFLIYFQGNSAPDKSGLPSDRFSAERTGGSVSTLTIQRTQQEDSAVYLCASSLARGEYGYTFGSGTRLTVV.

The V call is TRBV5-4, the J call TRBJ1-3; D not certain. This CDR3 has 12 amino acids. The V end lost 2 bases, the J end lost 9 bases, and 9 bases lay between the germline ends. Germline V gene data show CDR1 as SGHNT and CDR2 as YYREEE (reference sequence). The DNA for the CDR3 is TGTGCCAGCAGCTTCCCTTATGGCACCATATATTTT. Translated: CASSFPYGTIYF.

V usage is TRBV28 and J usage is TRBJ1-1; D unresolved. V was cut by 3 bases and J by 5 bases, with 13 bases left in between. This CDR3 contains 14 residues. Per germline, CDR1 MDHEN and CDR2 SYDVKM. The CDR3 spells CASSFVQVGTEAFF. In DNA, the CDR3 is TGTGCCAGCAGTTTTGTCCAAGTGGGTACTGAAGCTTTCTTT.